Listed below are T cell receptor beta chains from one sample, sequenced in a study of sequential checkpoint blockade in melanoma. The assay was immunoSEQ multiplex PCR, and TCRdb's table has in-frame clones only and misses some. The sample yields about 6,100 clones, 15% to 20% seen once. The specimen comprised tumor tissue (inferred from file names), sampled from a patient given nivolumab and ipilimumab in sequence. Receptors were obtained from a human donor with melanoma. Both conserved end residues are part of each CDR3. The order of the fields is D gene, CDR3 length, J gene, V gene, clone size, CDR3 protein, CDR3 DNA. The D gene is left open where the match is weak. Expanded clones are given a class, and other clones once, few, many or no size at all.

NA,16,TRBJ2-5,TRBV11-3,NA,CASSLGRGGGEETQYF,TGTGCCAGCAGCTTAGGTCGGGGAGGGGGCGAAGAGACCCAGTACTTC
TRBD1,13,TRBJ1-5,TRBV6-8,many,CASRDRANQPQHF,TGTGCCAGCCGGGACAGGGCGAATCAGCCCCAGCATTTT
TRBD1,14,TRBJ2-7,TRBV30,few,CAWSVRQGDPEQYF,TGTGCCTGGAGTGTGAGACAGGGGGACCCCGAGCAGTACTTC
TRBD1,16,TRBJ2-7,TRBV11-3,NA,CASSPPQTGASYEQYF,TGTGCCAGCAGCCCCCCCCAGACAGGGGCCAGCTACGAGCAGTACTTC
NA,15,TRBJ1-5,TRBV30,NA,CAWSYGGGSNQPQHF,TGTGCCTGGAGCTACGGGGGGGGAAGCAATCAGCCCCAGCATTTT
NA,15,TRBJ1-1,TRBV5-1,large,CASSLERPTLTEAFF,TGCGCCAGCAGCTTGGAACGCCCTACCCTCACTGAAGCTTTCTTT
NA,15,TRBJ2-7,TRBV19,few,CASSIGAQWVREQYF,TGTGCCAGTAGTATTGGGGCCCAGTGGGTGCGCGAGCAGTACTTC
NA,15,TRBJ1-3,TRBV10-3,few,CAISESGGAGNTIYF,TGTGCCATCAGTGAGTCGGGTGGGGCTGGAAACACCATATATTTT
TRBD1,15,TRBJ2-6,TRBV7-6,few,CASSFQGAGANVLTF,TGTGCCAGCAGCTTCCAGGGGGCTGGGGCCAACGTCCTGACTTTC
NA,18,TRBJ1-6,TRBV11-3,NA,CASSLRGPPSSYNSPLHF,TGTGCCAGCAGCTTACGGGGGCCACCGAGCTCCTATAATTCACCCCTCCACTTT
NA,14,TRBJ2-2,TRBV30,few,CAWSVHGVDGELFF,TGTGCCTGGAGTGTACATGGGGTGGACGGGGAGCTGTTTTTT
TRBD1,15,TRBJ2-7,TRBV11-3,many,CASSLLAGGRNEQYF,TGTGCCAGCAGCTTGTTGGCAGGGGGTCGAAACGAGCAGTACTTC
TRBD2,13,TRBJ2-7,TRBV19,NA,CASSAREGVTQYF,TGTGCCAGTAGTGCCCGGGAGGGCGTTACGCAGTACTTC
NA,14,TRBJ1-5,TRBV10-2,NA,CASRPGYSNQPQHF,TGCGCCAGCCGACCGGGCTATAGCAATCAGCCCCAGCATTTT
TRBD2,16,TRBJ2-3,TRBV15,few,CATSRAGSGWADTQYF,TGTGCCACCAGCAGAGCGGGTAGCGGGTGGGCGGATACGCAGTATTTT
TRBD1,15,TRBJ1-3,TRBV25-1,NA,CASSDRDRGGHTIYF,TGTGCCAGCAGTGACCGGGACAGGGGAGGACACACCATATATTTT
NA,16,TRBJ2-5,TRBV12-5,NA,CASGNASGLSWETQYF,TGTGCTAGTGGCAACGCCTCGGGACTTAGTTGGGAGACCCAGTACTTC
TRBD2,16,TRBJ2-5,TRBV4-1,many,CASSHSGAGGPETQYF,TGCGCCAGCAGCCACTCCGGGGCGGGGGGGCCCGAGACCCAGTACTTC
TRBD1,14,TRBJ1-1,TRBV12-5,many,CASNPGTDNTEAFF,TGTGCCAGCAACCCTGGGACAGACAACACTGAAGCTTTCTTT
TRBD1,18,TRBJ1-2,TRBV11-3,NA,CASSGQGGQGANPYGYTF,TGTGCCAGCAGCGGACAGGGGGGCCAGGGGGCAAATCCTTATGGCTACACCTTC
NA,17,TRBJ1-1,TRBV11-3,medium-sized,CASSGKRTDKMNTEAFF,TGTGCCAGCAGCGGGAAAAGAACAGATAAAATGAACACTGAAGCTTTCTTT
NA,14,TRBJ1-5,TRBV30,medium-sized,CAWSVGRGNQPQHF,TGTGCCTGGAGTGTTGGGCGGGGGAATCAGCCCCAGCATTTT
NA,13,TRBJ2-7,TRBV14,NA,CASSRGTAREQYF,TGTGCCAGCAGCCGAGGGACGGCCAGGGAGCAGTACTTC
NA,13,TRBJ2-1,TRBV7-1,NA,CASSQGPDGEQFF,TGTGCCAGCAGCCAAGGGCCCGACGGGGAGCAGTTCTTC
NA,14,TRBJ1-2,TRBV19,NA,CASSLARSRYGYTF,TGTGCCAGTAGCTTAGCTCGGTCGCGCTATGGCTACACCTTC
NA,14,TRBJ2-5,TRBV27,medium-sized,CASSLSGGQETQYF,TGTGCCAGCAGTTTATCGGGGGGGCAGGAGACCCAGTACTTC
NA,12,TRBJ1-2,TRBV9,medium-sized,CASGIAPYGYTF,TGTGCCAGCGGGATAGCCCCCTATGGCTACACCTTC
NA,14,TRBJ2-4,TRBV11-3,many,CASSLAGIVNIQYF,TGTGCCAGCAGCTTGGCAGGGATAGTGAACATTCAGTACTTC
NA,16,TRBJ1-2,TRBV5-1,NA,CASQPRGNEPNYGYTF,TGCGCCAGCCAACCCCGGGGGAATGAACCTAACTATGGCTACACCTTC
NA,15,TRBJ2-7,TRBV11-3,few,CASSPRGGQRGEQYF,TGTGCCAGCAGCCCCAGAGGGGGACAACGGGGGGAGCAGTACTTC
NA,14,TRBJ1-1,TRBV11-3,few,CASSPRGMNTEAFF,TGTGCCAGCAGCCCAAGGGGGATGAACACTGAAGCTTTCTTT
TRBD2,19,TRBJ2-3,TRBV7-6,few,CASSFGTSGGILSTDTQYF,TGTGCCAGCAGCTTCGGGACTAGCGGGGGCATACTTAGCACAGATACGCAGTATTTT
NA,12,TRBJ2-3,TRBV30,NA,CAWSVGQDTQYF,TGTGCCTGGAGTGTCGGCCAAGATACGCAGTATTTT
TRBD2,15,TRBJ2-3,TRBV30,few,CAWSVSGAGGTTQYF,TGTGCCTGGAGTGTAAGTGGAGCGGGGGGTACTACGCAGTATTTT
NA,13,TRBJ2-7,TRBV18,once,CASSPGTDYEQYF,TGTGCCAGCTCACCGGGCACTGACTACGAGCAGTACTTC
TRBD2,19,TRBJ2-3,TRBV9,many,CASSIGLAGAPRLTDTQYF,TGTGCCAGCAGCATCGGACTAGCGGGGGCCCCAAGACTCACAGATACGCAGTATTTT
NA,17,TRBJ2-1,TRBV11-3,few,CASSPQASVSSYNEQFF,TGTGCCAGCAGCCCGCAGGCTAGTGTAAGCTCCTACAATGAGCAGTTCTTC
TRBD2,17,TRBJ2-3,TRBV9,few,CASSPLGTSGGSDTQYF,TGTGCCAGCAGCCCCCTCGGGACTAGCGGGGGATCAGATACGCAGTATTTT
NA,15,TRBJ2-1,TRBV11-3,few,CASSVGLGSYNEQFF,TGTGCCAGCAGCGTGGGCTTGGGGTCATACAATGAGCAGTTCTTC
NA,13,TRBJ1-1,TRBV18,few,CASSPDGNTEAFF,TGTGCCAGCTCACCAGATGGGAACACTGAAGCTTTCTTT
TRBD1,13,TRBJ1-2,TRBV4-1,medium-sized,CASSHKTGYGYTF,TGCGCCAGCAGCCATAAGACAGGGTATGGCTACACCTTC